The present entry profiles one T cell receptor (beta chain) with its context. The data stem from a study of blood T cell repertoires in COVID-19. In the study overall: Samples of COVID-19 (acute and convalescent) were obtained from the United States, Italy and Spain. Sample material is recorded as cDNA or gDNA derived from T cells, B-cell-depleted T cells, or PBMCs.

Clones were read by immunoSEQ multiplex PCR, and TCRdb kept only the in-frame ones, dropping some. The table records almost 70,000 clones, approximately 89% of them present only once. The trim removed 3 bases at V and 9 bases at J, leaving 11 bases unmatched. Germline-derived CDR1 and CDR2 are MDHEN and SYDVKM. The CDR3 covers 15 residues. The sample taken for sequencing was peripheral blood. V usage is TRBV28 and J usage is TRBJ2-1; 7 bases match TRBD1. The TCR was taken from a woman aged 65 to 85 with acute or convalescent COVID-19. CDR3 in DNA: TGTGCCAGCAGTTTCACAGGGGAAGGGCGGACTGAGCAGTTCTTC. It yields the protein CASSFTGEGRTEQFF.